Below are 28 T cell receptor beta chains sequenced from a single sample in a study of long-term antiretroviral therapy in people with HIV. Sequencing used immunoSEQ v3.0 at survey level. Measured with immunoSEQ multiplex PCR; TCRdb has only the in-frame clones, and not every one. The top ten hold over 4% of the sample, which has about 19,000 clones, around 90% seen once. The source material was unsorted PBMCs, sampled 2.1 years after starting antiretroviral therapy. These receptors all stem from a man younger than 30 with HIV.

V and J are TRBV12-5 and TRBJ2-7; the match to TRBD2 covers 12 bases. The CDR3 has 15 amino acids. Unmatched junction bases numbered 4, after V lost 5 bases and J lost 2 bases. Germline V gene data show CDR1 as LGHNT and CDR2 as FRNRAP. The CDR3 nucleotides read TGTGCTAGTGGTACCCTAGCGGGGGGGCCCTACGAGCAGTACTTC. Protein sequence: CASGTLAGGPYEQYF.

CDR3 sequence (DNA): TGTGCTACCACCCCTACAGACTCCTACGAGCAGTACTTC. This translates into CATTPTDSYEQYF. The chain combines TRBV12-5 with TRBJ2-7; D is undetermined. The V gene's germline CDR1 is LGHNT and CDR2 FRNRAP. CDR3 length equals 13 residues. The ends were cut back, 10 bases at V and 0 bases at J, with 13 bases in the middle.

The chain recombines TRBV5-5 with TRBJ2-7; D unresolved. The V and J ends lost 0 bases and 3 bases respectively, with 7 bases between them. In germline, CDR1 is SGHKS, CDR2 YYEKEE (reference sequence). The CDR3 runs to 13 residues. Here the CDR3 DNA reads TGTGCCAGCAGCTTGGAAGGGTTCTACGAGCAGTACTTC. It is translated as CASSLEGFYEQYF. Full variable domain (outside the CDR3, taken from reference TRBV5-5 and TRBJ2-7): DAGVTQSPTHLIKTRGQQVTLRCSPISGHKSVSWYQQVLGQGPQFIFQYYEKEERGRGNFPDRFSARQFPNYSSELNVNALLLGDSALYLCASSLEGFYEQYFGPGTRLTVT.

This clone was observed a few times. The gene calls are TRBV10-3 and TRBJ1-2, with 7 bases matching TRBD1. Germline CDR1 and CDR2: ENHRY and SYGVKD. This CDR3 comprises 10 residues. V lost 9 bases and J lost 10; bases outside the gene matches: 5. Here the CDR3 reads CAIWTGNYTF. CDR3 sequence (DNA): TGTGCCATTTGGACAGGAAACTACACCTTC.

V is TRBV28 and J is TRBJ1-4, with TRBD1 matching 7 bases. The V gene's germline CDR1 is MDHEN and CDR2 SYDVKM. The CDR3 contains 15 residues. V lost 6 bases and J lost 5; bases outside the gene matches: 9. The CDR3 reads CASRGPGTENEKLFF. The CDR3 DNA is TGTGCCAGCAGAGGACCCGGGACAGAGAATGAAAAACTGTTTTTT.

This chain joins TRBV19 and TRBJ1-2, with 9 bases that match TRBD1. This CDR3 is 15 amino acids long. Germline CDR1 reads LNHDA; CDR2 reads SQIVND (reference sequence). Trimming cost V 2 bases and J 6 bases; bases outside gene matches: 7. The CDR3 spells CASSISGTGRDGYTF. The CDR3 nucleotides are TGTGCCAGTAGTATATCAGGGACAGGGAGGGATGGCTACACCTTC.

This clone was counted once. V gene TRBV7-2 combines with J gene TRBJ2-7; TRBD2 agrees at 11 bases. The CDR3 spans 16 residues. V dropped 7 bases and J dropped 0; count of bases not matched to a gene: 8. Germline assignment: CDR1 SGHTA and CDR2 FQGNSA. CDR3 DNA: TGTGCCAGCACCGTAGCGGGGGGGCTTAGCTCCTACGAGCAGTACTTC. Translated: CASTVAGGLSSYEQYF.

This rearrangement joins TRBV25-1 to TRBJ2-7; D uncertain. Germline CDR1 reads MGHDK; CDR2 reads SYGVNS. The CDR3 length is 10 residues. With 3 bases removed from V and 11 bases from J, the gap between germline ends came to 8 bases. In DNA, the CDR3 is TGTGCCAGCAGTGAGGGGTCCGAGTACTTC. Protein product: CASSEGSEYF.

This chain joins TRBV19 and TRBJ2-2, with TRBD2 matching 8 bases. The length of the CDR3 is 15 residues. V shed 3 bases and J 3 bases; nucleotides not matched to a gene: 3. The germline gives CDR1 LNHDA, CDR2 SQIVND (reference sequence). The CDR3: CASSMAGGHTGELFF. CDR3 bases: TGTGCCAGTAGTATGGCGGGGGGCCACACCGGGGAGCTGTTTTTT.

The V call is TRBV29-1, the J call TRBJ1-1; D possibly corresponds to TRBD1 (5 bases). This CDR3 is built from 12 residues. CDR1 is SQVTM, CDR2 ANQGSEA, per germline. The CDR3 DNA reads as TGCAGTGGGACGGAGCCGGGCACTGAAGCTTTCTTT. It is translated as CSGTEPGTEAFF.

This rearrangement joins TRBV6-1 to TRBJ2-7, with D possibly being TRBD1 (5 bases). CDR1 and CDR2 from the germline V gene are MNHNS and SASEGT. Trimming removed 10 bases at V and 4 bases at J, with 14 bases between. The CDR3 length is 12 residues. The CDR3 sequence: CATRAGPYEQYF. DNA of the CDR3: TGTGCCACAAGGGCAGGGCCATACGAGCAGTACTTC.

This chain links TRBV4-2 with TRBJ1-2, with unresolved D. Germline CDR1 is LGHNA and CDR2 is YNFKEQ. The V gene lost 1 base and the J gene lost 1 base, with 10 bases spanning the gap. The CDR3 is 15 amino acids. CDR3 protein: CASSQGSDLNYGYTF. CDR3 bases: TGTGCCAGCAGCCAAGGGTCGGACCTTAACTATGGCTACACCTTC.

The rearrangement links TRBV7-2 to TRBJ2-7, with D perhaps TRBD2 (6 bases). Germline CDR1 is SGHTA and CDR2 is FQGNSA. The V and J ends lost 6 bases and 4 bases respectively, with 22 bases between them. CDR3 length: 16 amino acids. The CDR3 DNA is TGTGCCAGCAGTCCCACTCGGAGGGGCCTAGCATACGAGCAGTACTTC. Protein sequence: CASSPTRRGLAYEQYF.

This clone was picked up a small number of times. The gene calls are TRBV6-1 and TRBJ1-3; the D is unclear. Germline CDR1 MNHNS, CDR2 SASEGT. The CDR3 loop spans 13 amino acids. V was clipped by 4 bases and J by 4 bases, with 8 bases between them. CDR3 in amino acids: CASSGGWGNTIYF. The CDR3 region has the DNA TGTGCCAGCAGTGGCGGCTGGGGAAACACCATATATTTT.

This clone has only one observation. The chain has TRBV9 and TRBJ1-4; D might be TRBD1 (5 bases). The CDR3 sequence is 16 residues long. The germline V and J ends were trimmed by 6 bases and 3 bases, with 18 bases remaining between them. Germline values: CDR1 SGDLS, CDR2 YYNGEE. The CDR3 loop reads CASTPGPGPPNEKLFF. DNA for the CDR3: TGTGCCAGCACCCCCGGCCCGGGACCCCCTAATGAAAAACTGTTTTTT.

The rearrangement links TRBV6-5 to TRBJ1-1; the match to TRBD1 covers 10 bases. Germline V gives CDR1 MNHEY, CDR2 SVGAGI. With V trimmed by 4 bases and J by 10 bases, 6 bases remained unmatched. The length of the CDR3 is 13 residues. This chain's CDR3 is CASSFGTGETAFF. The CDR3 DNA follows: TGTGCCAGCAGTTTCGGGACAGGGGAGACAGCTTTCTTT.

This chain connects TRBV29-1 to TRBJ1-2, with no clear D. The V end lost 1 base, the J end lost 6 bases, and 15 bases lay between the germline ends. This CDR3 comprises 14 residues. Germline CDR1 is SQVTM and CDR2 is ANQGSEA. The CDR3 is CSVEGGSWTNGYTF. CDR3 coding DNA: TGCAGCGTTGAAGGCGGCAGTTGGACTAATGGCTACACCTTC.

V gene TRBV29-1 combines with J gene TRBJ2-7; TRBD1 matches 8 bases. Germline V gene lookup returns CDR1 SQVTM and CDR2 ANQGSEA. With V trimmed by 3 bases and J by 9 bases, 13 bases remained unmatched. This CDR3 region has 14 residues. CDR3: CSVEGRQGTGGQYF. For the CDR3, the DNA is TGCAGCGTTGAGGGTAGACAGGGGACCGGCGGGCAGTACTTC.

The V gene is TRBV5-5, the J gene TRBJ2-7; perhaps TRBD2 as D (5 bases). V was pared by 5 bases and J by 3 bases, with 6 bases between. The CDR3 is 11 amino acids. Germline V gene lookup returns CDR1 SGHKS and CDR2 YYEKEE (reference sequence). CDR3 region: CASSGGYEQYF. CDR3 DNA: TGTGCCAGCAGTGGAGGCTACGAGCAGTACTTC.

The CDR3 DNA reads TGCGCCAGCAGCCAAGCTGCGGCCTACGAGCAGTACTTC. This translates into CASSQAAAYEQYF. The J gene is TRBJ2-7, the V gene TRBV4-3; no firm D call. Germline CDR1 LGHNA, CDR2 YSLEER. Trimming cost V 1 base and J 2 bases, with 6 bases left between them. CDR3 length: 13 residues.

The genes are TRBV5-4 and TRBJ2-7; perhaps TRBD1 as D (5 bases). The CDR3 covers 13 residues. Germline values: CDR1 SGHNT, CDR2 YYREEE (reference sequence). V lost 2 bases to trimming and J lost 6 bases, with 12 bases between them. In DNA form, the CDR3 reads TGTGCCAGCAGCTTCAGGGAACGCGGCGAGCAGTACTTC. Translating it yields CASSFRERGEQYF.

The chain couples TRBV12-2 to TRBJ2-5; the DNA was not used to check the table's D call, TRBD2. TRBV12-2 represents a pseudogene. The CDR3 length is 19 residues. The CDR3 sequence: CASRFLALAGVGYQETQYF. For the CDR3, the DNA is TGTGCAAGTCGCTTTTTGGCACTAGCGGGAGTTGGATACCAAGAGACCCAGTACTTC.

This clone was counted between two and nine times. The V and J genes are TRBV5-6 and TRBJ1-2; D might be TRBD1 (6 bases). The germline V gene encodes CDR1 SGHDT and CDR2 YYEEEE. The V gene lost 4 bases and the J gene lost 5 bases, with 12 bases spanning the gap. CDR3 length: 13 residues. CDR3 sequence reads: CASSNGQTYGYTF. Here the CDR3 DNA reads TGTGCCAGCAGCAATGGACAGACTTATGGCTACACCTTC.

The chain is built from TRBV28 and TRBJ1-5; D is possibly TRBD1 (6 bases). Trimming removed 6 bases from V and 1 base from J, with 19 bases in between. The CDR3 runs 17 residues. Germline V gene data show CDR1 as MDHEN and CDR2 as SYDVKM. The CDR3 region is CASSLWGRGQSNQPQHF. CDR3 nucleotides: TGTGCCAGCAGCCTATGGGGCCGGGGGCAGAGCAATCAGCCCCAGCATTTT.

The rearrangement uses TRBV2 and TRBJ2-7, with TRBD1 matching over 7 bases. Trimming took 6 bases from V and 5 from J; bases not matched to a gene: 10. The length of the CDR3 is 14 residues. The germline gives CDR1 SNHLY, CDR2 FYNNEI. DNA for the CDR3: TGTGCCAGCAGATCTGACAGGGTGACACACGAGCAGTACTTC. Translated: CASRSDRVTHEQYF.

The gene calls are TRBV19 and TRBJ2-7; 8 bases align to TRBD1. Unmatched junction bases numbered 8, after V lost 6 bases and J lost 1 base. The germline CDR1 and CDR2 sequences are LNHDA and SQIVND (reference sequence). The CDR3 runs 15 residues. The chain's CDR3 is CASRDLRTGSYEQYF. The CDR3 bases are TGTGCCAGTAGGGATTTGAGGACAGGGTCCTACGAGCAGTACTTC.

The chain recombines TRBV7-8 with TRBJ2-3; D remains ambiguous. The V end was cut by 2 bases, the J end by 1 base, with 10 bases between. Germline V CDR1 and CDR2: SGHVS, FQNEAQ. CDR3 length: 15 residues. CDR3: CASSLSGDRTDTQYF. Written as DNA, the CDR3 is TGTGCCAGCAGCTTATCAGGCGATCGCACAGATACGCAGTATTTT.

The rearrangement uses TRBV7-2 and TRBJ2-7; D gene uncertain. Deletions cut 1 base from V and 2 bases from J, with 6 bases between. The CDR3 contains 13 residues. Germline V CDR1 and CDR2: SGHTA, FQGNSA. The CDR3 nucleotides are TGTGCCAGCAGCTTAGTCGCAGCCTACGAGCAGTACTTC. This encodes CASSLVAAYEQYF. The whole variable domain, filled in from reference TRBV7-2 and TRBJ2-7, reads GAGVSQSPSNKVTEKGKDVELRCDPISGHTALYWYRQSLGQGLEFLIYFQGNSAPDKSGLPSDRFSAERTGGSVSTLTIQRTQQEDSAVYLCASSLVAAYEQYFGPGTRLTVT.